The present T cell receptor (beta chain) was sequenced within a study of CD8 T cells in ankylosing spondylitis. The CDR3 totals 15 residues. V lost 5 bases, J lost 1 base, and 15 bases lay in between. Germline assignment: CDR1 SGHAT and CDR2 FQDESV (reference sequence). This clonotype was found many times. Quantitative barcoded 5'-RACE was used to prepare TCR beta libraries. TCRdb called the 5' RACE reads again in MiXCR, with one record for every CDR3 protein. The table records 250,000 to 400,000 distinct CDR3 sequences, around a tenth of them present only once. The gene calls are TRBV11-1 and TRBJ2-7; TRBD1 might be the D (6 bases). The sequence was collected from a female donor with ankylosing spondylitis or in good health (not recorded which). Sequenced input: blood, either unsorted or a sorted T cell fraction (not recorded which). CDR3 loop: CASSHRDTSSYEQYF. The CDR3 bases are TGTGCCAGCAGCCACCGGGACACATCTTCCTACGAGCAGTACTTC. Based on the CDR3 plus reference TRBV11-1 and TRBJ2-7, the full variable domain is EAEVAQSPRYKITEKSQAVAFWCDPISGHATLYWYRQILGQGPELLVQFQDESVVDDSQLPKDRFSAERLKGVDSTLKIQPAELGDSAMYLCASSHRDTSSYEQYFGPGTRLTVT.